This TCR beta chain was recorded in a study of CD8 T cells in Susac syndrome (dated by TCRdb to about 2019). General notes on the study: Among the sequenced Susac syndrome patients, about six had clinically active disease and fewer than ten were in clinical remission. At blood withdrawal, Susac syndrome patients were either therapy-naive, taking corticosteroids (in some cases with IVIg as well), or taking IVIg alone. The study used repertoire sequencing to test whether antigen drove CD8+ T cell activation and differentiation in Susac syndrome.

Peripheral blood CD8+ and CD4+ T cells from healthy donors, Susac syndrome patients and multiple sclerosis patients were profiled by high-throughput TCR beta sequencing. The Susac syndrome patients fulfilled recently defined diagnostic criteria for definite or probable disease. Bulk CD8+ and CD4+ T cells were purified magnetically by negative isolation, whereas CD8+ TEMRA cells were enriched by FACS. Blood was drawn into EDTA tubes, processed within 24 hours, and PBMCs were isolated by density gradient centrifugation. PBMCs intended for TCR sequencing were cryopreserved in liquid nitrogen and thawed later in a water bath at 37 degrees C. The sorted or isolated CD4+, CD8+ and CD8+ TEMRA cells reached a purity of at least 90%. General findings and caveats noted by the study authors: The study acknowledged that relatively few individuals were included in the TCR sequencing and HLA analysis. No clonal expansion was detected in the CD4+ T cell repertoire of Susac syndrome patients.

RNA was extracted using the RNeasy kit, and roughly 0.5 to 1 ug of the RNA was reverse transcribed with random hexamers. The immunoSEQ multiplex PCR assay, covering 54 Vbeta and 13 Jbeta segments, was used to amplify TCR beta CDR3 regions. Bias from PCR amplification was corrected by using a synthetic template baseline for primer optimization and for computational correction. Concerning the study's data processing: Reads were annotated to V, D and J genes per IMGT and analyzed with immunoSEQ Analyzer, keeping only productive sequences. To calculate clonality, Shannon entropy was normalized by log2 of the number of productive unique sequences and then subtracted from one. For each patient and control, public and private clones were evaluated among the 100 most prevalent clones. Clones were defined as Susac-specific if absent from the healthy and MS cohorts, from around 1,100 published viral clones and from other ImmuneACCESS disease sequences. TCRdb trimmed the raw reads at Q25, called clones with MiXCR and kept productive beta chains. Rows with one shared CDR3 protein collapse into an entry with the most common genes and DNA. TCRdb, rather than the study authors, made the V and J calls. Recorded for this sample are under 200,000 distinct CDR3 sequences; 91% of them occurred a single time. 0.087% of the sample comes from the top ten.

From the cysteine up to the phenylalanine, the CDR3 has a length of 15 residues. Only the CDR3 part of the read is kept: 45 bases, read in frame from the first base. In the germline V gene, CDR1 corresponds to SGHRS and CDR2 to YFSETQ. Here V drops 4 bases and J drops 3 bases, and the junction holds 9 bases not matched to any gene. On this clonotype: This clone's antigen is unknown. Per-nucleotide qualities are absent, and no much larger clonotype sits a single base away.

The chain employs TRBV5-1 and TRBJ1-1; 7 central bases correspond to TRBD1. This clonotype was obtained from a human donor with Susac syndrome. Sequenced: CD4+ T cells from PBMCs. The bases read TGCGCCAGCAGCCCTCGGACAGGCGCGGACACTGAAGCTTTCTTT. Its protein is CASSPRTGADTEAFF.